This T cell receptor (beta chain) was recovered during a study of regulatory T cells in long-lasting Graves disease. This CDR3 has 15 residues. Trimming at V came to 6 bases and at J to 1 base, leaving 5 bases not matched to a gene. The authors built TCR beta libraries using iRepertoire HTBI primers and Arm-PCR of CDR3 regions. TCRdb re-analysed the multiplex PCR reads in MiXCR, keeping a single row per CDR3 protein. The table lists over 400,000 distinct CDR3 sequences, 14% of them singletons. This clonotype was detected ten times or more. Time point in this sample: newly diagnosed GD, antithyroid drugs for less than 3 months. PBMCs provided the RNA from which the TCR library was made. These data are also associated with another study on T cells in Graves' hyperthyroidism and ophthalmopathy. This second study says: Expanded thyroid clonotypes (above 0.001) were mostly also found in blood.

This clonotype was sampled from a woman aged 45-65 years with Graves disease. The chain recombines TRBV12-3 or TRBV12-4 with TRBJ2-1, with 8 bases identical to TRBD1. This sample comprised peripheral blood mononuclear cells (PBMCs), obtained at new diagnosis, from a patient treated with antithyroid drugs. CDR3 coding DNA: TGTGCCAGCAGCACGGACAGGGTGTCCTACAATGAGCAGTTCTTC. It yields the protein CASSTDRVSYNEQFF.